This T cell receptor beta chain is from a study of blood T cell repertoires in COVID-19. The length of the CDR3 is 14 residues. The trim removed 6 bases at V and 0 bases at J, leaving 2 bases unmatched. CDR1 MNHEY and CDR2 SVGAGI come from the germline V gene. Per the study methods: Reference gene primers were amplified, and this amplification served to estimate nucleated cell counts. Generated by immunoSEQ multiplex PCR, the TCRdb table keeps only in-frame clones and is missing some. Clone size and the V and J calls come from that table; the DNA yielded D and trimming. The sample lists about 110,000 clones, around 83% seen once, with approximately 4.5% in the top ten.

This sequence was found in a man aged 65 to 85 with acute or convalescent COVID-19. Sample: peripheral blood. The chain carries TRBV6-5 and TRBJ1-5; 7 bases map to TRBD1. As DNA, the CDR3 is TGTGCCAGCAGCCGACAGGGTAGCAATCAGCCCCAGCATTTT. Its protein product is CASSRQGSNQPQHF.